Detailed here is one T cell receptor beta chain. The source of the sample is a study of blood T cell repertoires in COVID-19. Study details: Researchers got acute and convalescent COVID-19 samples from the United States, Italy and Spain. Nucleic acid was either cDNA or gDNA, and it came from T cells, B-cell-depleted T cells, or PBMCs.

Germline CDR1 MDHEN, CDR2 SYDVKM. This CDR3 is 14 amino acids long. The ends were cut back, 4 bases at V and 0 bases at J, with 10 bases in the middle. Clones were sequenced by immunoSEQ multiplex PCR, and TCRdb holds only the in-frame ones, with some missing. The sample lists approximately 230,000 clones; around nine tenths were seen once. Sequences were obtained from peripheral blood. This receptor was identified in a woman between 40 and 55 years old who had recovered from COVID-19. This sequence joins TRBV28 and TRBJ2-7, with D perhaps matching TRBD1 (5 bases). The CDR3 sequence is CASSSPGHSYEQYF. The DNA for the CDR3 is TGTGCCAGCAGTTCCCCAGGACACTCCTACGAGCAGTACTTC.